The rows below give T cell receptor beta chains drawn from one sample of a study of T cell changes during pregnancy in multiple sclerosis. Sequencing used immunoSEQ multiplex PCR; TCRdb keeps in-frame clones, though not all of them. The sample lists tens of thousands of clones, 80% to 95% occurring once. The sample in question was CD4+ T cells from peripheral blood mononuclear cells, obtained in the first trimester of pregnancy. Receptor source: a female donor with multiple sclerosis, enrolled in a pregnancy study. The CDR3 runs from the conserved cysteine through the conserved F or W. A D gene is named only where the DNA matches it firmly. Clone size appears in some rows only: once, few, many, or a class for an expanded clone.

J gene,V gene,D gene,clone size,CDR3 protein,CDR3 DNA
TRBJ2-7,TRBV4-2,TRBD1,.,CASSQDPLGQGGTYEQYF,TGTGCCAGCAGCCAAGATCCCCTTGGACAGGGAGGAACCTACGAGCAGTACTTC
TRBJ2-7,TRBV5-6,.,once,CASSLDYDTYEQYF,TGTGCCAGCAGCTTGGATTACGACACATACGAGCAGTACTTC
TRBJ2-5,TRBV7-8,.,once,CASSGDPKPGLLGQETQYF,TGTGCCAGCAGCGGAGACCCCAAACCGGGACTCCTAGGGCAAGAGACCCAGTACTTC
TRBJ2-3,TRBV5-6,TRBD2,.,CASSLSPGTSGLDTQYF,TGTGCCAGCAGCTTGTCCCCAGGGACTAGCGGGCTCGATACGCAGTATTTT
TRBJ2-1,TRBV19,.,.,CASSMDSGAAGFEQFF,TGTGCCAGTAGTATGGATTCTGGGGCAGCGGGTTTTGAGCAGTTCTTC
TRBJ2-7,TRBV29-1,TRBD1,.,CSVEGVPGGSPEQYF,TGCAGCGTTGAAGGGGTACCAGGGGGATCGCCCGAGCAGTACTTC
TRBJ1-2,TRBV2,TRBD1,.,CASGPGGASGYTF,TGTGCCAGCGGTCCAGGGGGCGCGTCCGGCTACACCTTC
TRBJ2-7,TRBV29-1,.,.,CSVRTQGAGGEQYF,TGCAGCGTTAGAACCCAGGGGGCCGGGGGGGAGCAGTACTTC
TRBJ1-2,TRBV5-1,.,.,CASSPLAEGSIYGYTF,TGCGCCAGCAGCCCCCTCGCCGAGGGAAGCATCTATGGCTACACCTTC
TRBJ2-7,TRBV29-1,.,once,CSVARPPYEQYF,TGCAGCGTTGCTAGGCCTCCCTACGAGCAGTACTTC
TRBJ2-7,TRBV11-2,.,.,CASSLSEGVIYPHEQYF,TGTGCCAGCAGCTTGTCGGAGGGAGTAATTTACCCTCACGAGCAGTACTTC
TRBJ2-7,TRBV10-3,.,once,CAISPSREQVREQYF,TGTGCCATCAGCCCCTCAAGGGAACAGGTTCGCGAGCAGTACTTC
TRBJ1-5,TRBV27,.,.,CASSFTGTKNQPQHF,TGTGCCAGCAGTTTTACAGGAACTAAAAATCAGCCCCAGCATTTT
TRBJ2-4,TRBV19,TRBD2,once,CASRREGLAKNIQYF,TGTGCCAGTCGGAGGGAGGGGTTAGCCAAAAACATTCAGTACTTC
TRBJ1-1,TRBV6-4,TRBD1,.,CASSGQGITFF,TGTGCCAGCTCAGGACAGGGCATAACTTTCTTT
TRBJ1-2,TRBV5-4,TRBD1,.,CASSWTGGYGYTF,TGTGCCAGCAGCTGGACAGGGGGCTATGGCTACACCTTC
TRBJ2-2,TRBV7-7,.,once,CASSLTGNTGELFF,TGTGCTAGCAGCTTAACGGGGAACACCGGGGAGCTGTTTTTT
TRBJ2-2,TRBV13,TRBD2,.,CASTGAGGPTNTGELFF,TGTGCCAGCACGGGGGCGGGAGGGCCGACGAACACCGGGGAGCTGTTTTTT
TRBJ2-1,TRBV27,.,.,CASRTLAGSNEQFF,TGTGCCAGCAGAACCCTTGCGGGGAGCAATGAGCAGTTCTTC
TRBJ2-5,TRBV5-1,TRBD1,once,CASSLRSAGGYRETQYF,TGCGCCAGCAGCTTGAGATCGGCAGGGGGCTATCGAGAGACCCAGTACTTC
TRBJ2-1,TRBV5-4,TRBD2,.,CASSGTPTSGSHNEQFF,TGTGCCAGCAGCGGCACCCCGACTAGCGGGAGTCACAATGAGCAGTTCTTC
TRBJ2-7,TRBV19,TRBD2,once,CASSIRAGVGEQYF,TGTGCCAGTAGTATAAGAGCGGGAGTTGGCGAGCAGTACTTC
TRBJ1-6,TRBV6-5,.,.,CATRLGRTYNSPLHF,TGTGCCACCAGACTAGGGAGAACCTATAATTCACCCCTCCACTTT
TRBJ2-1,TRBV9,.,.,CASSRTPSSYNEQFF,TGTGCCAGCAGCAGGACTCCCAGCTCCTACAATGAGCAGTTCTTC
TRBJ1-1,TRBV18,.,.,CASSPRPGLYEAFF,TGTGCCAGCTCACCAAGACCGGGACTGTATGAAGCTTTCTTT
TRBJ1-5,TRBV7-8,.,.,CASSLENWVTWDQPQHF,TGTGCCAGCAGCTTAGAAAACTGGGTGACTTGGGATCAGCCCCAGCATTTT
TRBJ2-7,TRBV10-1,.,.,CASSFEQAAYEQYF,TGCGCCAGCAGTTTTGAACAGGCGGCCTACGAGCAGTACTTC
TRBJ1-4,TRBV28,TRBD1,.,CASRIGTDNEKLFF,TGTGCCAGCAGAATCGGGACAGACAATGAAAAACTGTTTTTT